This T cell receptor beta chain was found in a study of T cells in tumors after PD-1 blockade. Study context: A subset received ongoing vismodegib 150 mg daily alongside anti-PD-1 therapy. On average, peripheral blood gave roughly 110,000 TCR templates and around 40,000 unique clonotypes.

TCRdb keeps only in-frame clones here, not all; method: immunoSEQ multiplex PCR. The table has around 60,000 clones, roughly 78% seen once; the top ten hold around 15%. The CDR3 length is 15 residues. Germline assignment: CDR1 LGHDT and CDR2 YNNKEL (reference sequence). With 6 bases clipped from V and 4 bases from J, the junction kept 9 bases outside the gene matches. Template: tumor biopsy or peripheral blood genomic DNA, roughly 550-6,500 ng per sample. This chain links TRBV3-1 (or the pseudogene TRBV3-2) with TRBJ2-3; 8 positions agree with TRBD2. The receptor was isolated from a human donor with basal cell carcinoma. The starting material was PBMCs, obtained before anti-PD-1 treatment. CDR3 DNA: TGTGCCAGCAGTCCGGGGGGGGCCCGGGCAGATACGCAGTATTTT. Protein product: CASSPGGARADTQYF.